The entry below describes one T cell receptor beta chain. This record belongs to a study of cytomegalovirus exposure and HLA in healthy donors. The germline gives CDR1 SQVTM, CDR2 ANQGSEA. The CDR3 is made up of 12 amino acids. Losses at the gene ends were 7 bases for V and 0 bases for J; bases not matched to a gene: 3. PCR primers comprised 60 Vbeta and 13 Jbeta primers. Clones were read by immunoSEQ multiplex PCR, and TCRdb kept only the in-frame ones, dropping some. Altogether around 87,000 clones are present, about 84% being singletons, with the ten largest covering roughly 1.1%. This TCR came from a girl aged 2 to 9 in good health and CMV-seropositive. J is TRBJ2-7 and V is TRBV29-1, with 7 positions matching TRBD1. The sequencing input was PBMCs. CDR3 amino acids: CSAGQASYEQYF. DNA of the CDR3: TGCAGCGCTGGACAGGCCTCCTACGAGCAGTACTTC.